The 23 T cell receptor beta chains below all came from one sample that was sequenced in a study of CD8 T cells in acute hepatitis C reinfection (dated by TCRdb to about 2021). In the paper's terms, the time point label means: naive CD8 control sorted from an acute-time-point sample. The library was prepared using the immunoSEQ multiplex PCR assay. TCRdb re-hosts the immuneACCESS table, in-frame sequences only. Its copies lack some clones; in the studies checked, an unresolved V gene accounts for under half of them, and the cause for the rest is not known. The table for this sample lists some 40,000 clones; around nine tenths of them were counted only once. The ten largest make up 0.5% to 0.65% of the sample. The sequenced sample consisted of naive CD8+ T cells from PBMCs. The meaning of the sample's cell subset or site label: sorted total naive CD45RO-negative CD8+ T cells. These receptors all come from a man aged 30 to 45 with chronic hepatitis C.

This clone was seen only once. The V call is TRBV29-1, the J call TRBJ2-7, with D unresolved. V lost 6 bases and J lost 0, with 9 bases in between. The CDR3 is 12 residues long. The germline gives CDR1 SQVTM, CDR2 ANQGSEA. Here the CDR3 DNA reads TGCAGCGTCCTACAAAGCTCCTACGAGCAGTACTTC. This translates into CSVLQSSYEQYF.

The chain couples TRBV9 to TRBJ2-3, with 13 positions matching TRBD2. V was clipped by 0 bases and J by 6 bases; unmatched bases: 7. The length of the CDR3 is 17 residues. Germline loops: CDR1 SGDLS, CDR2 YYNGEE. The CDR3 sequence is CASSVAQLAGGADTQYF. The CDR3 bases are TGTGCCAGCAGCGTAGCTCAACTAGCGGGAGGGGCGGATACGCAGTATTTT. Combining the CDR3 with reference TRBV9 and TRBJ2-3 gives the whole variable domain DSGVTQTPKHLITATGQRVTLRCSPRSGDLSVYWYQQSLDQGLQFLIQYYNGEERAKGNILERFSAQQFPDLHSELNLSSLELGDSALYFCASSVAQLAGGADTQYFGPGTRLTVL.

The chain is built from TRBV9 and TRBJ1-2; unclear D gene. Trimming shortened V by 4 bases and J by 3 bases, and 19 bases separated the two germline ends. The CDR3 is 16 residues long. In germline, CDR1 is SGDLS, CDR2 YYNGEE. The CDR3 sequence is CASSPPRGGDDYGYTF. The CDR3 DNA follows: TGTGCCAGCAGCCCCCCTCGGGGTGGGGATGACTATGGCTACACCTTC. Filled out from reference TRBV9 and TRBJ1-2, the complete variable domain reads DSGVTQTPKHLITATGQRVTLRCSPRSGDLSVYWYQQSLDQGLQFLIQYYNGEERAKGNILERFSAQQFPDLHSELNLSSLELGDSALYFCASSPPRGGDDYGYTFGSGTRLTVV.

This clone was detected a few times. CDR3 region: CASSQSISRDDQPQHF. The CDR3 nucleotides are TGCGCCAGCAGTCAATCAATTAGCAGGGATGATCAGCCCCAGCATTTT. The chain couples TRBV23-1 to TRBJ1-5, with a tentative D call TRBD1 (5 bases). TRBV23-1 is an open reading frame, and its role is uncertain. The CDR3 is 16 amino acids. V shed 0 bases and J shed 5 bases, with 14 bases lying between them.

The rearrangement uses TRBV9 and TRBJ2-1; TRBD2 matches at 7 bases. Looked up from germline, CDR1 is SGDLS and CDR2 is YYNGEE. This CDR3 spans 15 amino acids. Trimming at V came to 4 bases and at J to 8 bases, leaving 12 bases not matched to a gene. CDR3 nucleotides: TGTGCCAGCAGCCTCGGACTAGGCGAGGGCGATGAGCAGTTCTTC. Its translation: CASSLGLGEGDEQFF.

The chain is built from TRBV11-2 and TRBJ1-2; a possible D gene is TRBD1 (5 bases). Germline CDR1 is SGHAT and CDR2 is FQNNGV. The CDR3 extends over 15 amino acids. V was shortened by 5 bases and J by 4 bases, with 17 bases between the two germline ends. CDR3 amino acids: CASSGLQENLYGYTF. The CDR3 DNA follows: TGTGCCAGCAGCGGACTACAGGAGAACCTCTATGGCTACACCTTC.

The CDR3 region is CASSGVQETQYF. The CDR3 nucleotides are TGTGCCAGCAGTGGGGTACAAGAGACCCAGTACTTC. This chain connects TRBV13 to TRBJ2-5; D call uncertain. The CDR3 runs 12 residues. V was clipped by 6 bases and J by 2 bases, with 7 bases between them. Per the germline V gene, CDR1 is PRHDT and CDR2 is FYEKMQ (reference sequence).

The chain employs TRBV6-5 and TRBJ2-1, with TRBD1 matching over 8 bases. Trimming at V came to 5 bases and at J to 4 bases, leaving 7 bases not matched to a gene. The CDR3 length is 15 residues. CDR1 is MNHEY and CDR2 is SVGAGI in the germline V gene. The CDR3 region is CASSPGTGFYNEQFF. CDR3 sequence (DNA): TGTGCCAGCAGTCCCGGGACAGGTTTTTACAATGAGCAGTTCTTC.

This chain connects TRBV7-9 to TRBJ2-7; D unresolved. From germline, CDR1 is SEHNR and CDR2 FQNEAQ (reference sequence). The ends were cut back, 6 bases at V and 0 bases at J, with 15 bases in the middle. The CDR3 runs to 15 residues. CDR3 sequence (DNA): TGTGCCAGCAGTCCAAGGAGCGACGACTCCTACGAGCAGTACTTC. It translates to CASSPRSDDSYEQYF.

This clone has only a few counts. The chain carries TRBV11-2 and TRBJ1-6, with D perhaps matching TRBD1 (5 bases). Trimming pared 5 bases from V and 0 bases from J, leaving 14 bases between. The CDR3 length is 17 residues. Germline values: CDR1 SGHAT, CDR2 FQNNGV. CDR3 in DNA: TGTGCCAGCAGCCCTACTGGGACCCTCTCCTATAATTCACCCCTCCACTTT. Protein sequence: CASSPTGTLSYNSPLHF.

Turning to this clone: The CDR3 end shows no conserved phenylalanine or tryptophan, and so a read error is likely. The rearrangement uses TRBV19 and TRBJ1-5; D is ambiguous. Germline CDR1 is LNHDA and CDR2 is SQIVND (reference sequence). The CDR3 totals 14 residues. V was trimmed by 9 bases and J by 0 bases, leaving 12 bases between them. The CDR3 DNA is TGTGCCAGCTCCGACGGTTATAGCAATCAGCCCCAGCATCTT. It specifies CASSDGYSNQPQHL.

CDR3: CAWSAPGRSRMNTEAFF. CDR3 nucleotide sequence: TGTGCCTGGAGTGCTCCGGGACGGAGCCGCATGAACACTGAAGCTTTCTTT. This chain links TRBV30 with TRBJ1-1; a weak D match, TRBD1 (5 bases). V was cut by 1 base and J by 0 bases, with 18 bases left in between. Germline values: CDR1 GTSNPN, CDR2 SVGIG (reference sequence). This CDR3 region has 17 residues.

J is TRBJ1-1 and V is TRBV27; maybe TRBD1 (6 bases). Germline lookup yields CDR1 MNHEY and CDR2 SMNVEV (reference sequence). The CDR3 is 14 amino acids. Trimming stripped 8 bases from V and 7 bases from J, with 20 bases between. For the CDR3, the DNA is TGTGCCAGCCTTACCCTGACAGGATCAAGTGAAGCTTTCTTT. Translating gives CASLTLTGSSEAFF.

In its sample, this clone was seen once. The chain recombines TRBV5-4 with TRBJ1-2; D call uncertain. CDR3 length equals 14 residues. The germline CDR1 and CDR2 sequences are SGHNT and YYREEE (reference sequence). V lost 0 bases, J lost 5 bases, and 11 bases lay in between. This CDR3 reads CASSLGPETYGYTF. For the CDR3, the DNA is TGTGCCAGCAGCTTGGGGCCAGAGACTTATGGCTACACCTTC.

The chain combines TRBV6-5 with TRBJ1-2; D is unresolved. Germline CDR1 and CDR2: MNHEY and SVGAGI. The CDR3 consists of 13 residues. The V end was cut by 0 bases, the J end by 3 bases, with 5 bases between. The CDR3 nucleotides are TGTGCCAGCAGTTACTCGGTAGACTATGGCTACACCTTC. Amino acid sequence: CASSYSVDYGYTF.

This chain links TRBV4-1 with TRBJ2-7; D gene uncertain. V gave up 4 bases and J gave up 2 bases, with 9 bases separating them. The CDR3 runs to 13 residues. The germline CDR1 and CDR2 sequences are MGHRA and YSYEKL. The CDR3 DNA reads TGCGCCAGCAGCCTCGACGCCACCTACGAGCAGTACTTC. It translates to CASSLDATYEQYF.

Only a few counts were recorded for this clone. The rearrangement links TRBV4-1 to TRBJ1-5, with D tentatively TRBD1 (5 bases). The CDR3 totals 15 residues. Trimming shortened V by 3 bases and J by 1 base, and 10 bases separated the two germline ends. The germline CDR1 and CDR2 sequences are MGHRA and YSYEKL. The CDR3 protein is CASSHQGISNQPQHF. The CDR3 coding sequence is TGCGCCAGCAGCCATCAGGGAATCAGCAATCAGCCCCAGCATTTT.

The chain carries TRBV7-9 and TRBJ2-5; 8 bases match TRBD2. The germline gives CDR1 SEHNR, CDR2 FQNEAQ (reference sequence). The CDR3 covers 13 residues. The ends lost 6 bases at V and 3 bases at J; junction bases unmatched: 3. The CDR3 sequence is CASSSGVEETQYF. CDR3 coding DNA: TGTGCCAGCAGTAGCGGGGTCGAAGAGACCCAGTACTTC. The whole variable domain, remainder taken from reference TRBV7-9 and TRBJ2-5, is DTGVSQNPRHKITKRGQNVTFRCDPISEHNRLYWYRQTLGQGPEFLTYFQNEAQLEKSRLLSDRFSAERPKGSFSTLEIQRTEQGDSAMYLCASSSGVEETQYFGPGTRLLVL.

This clone was picked up one time. The V call is TRBV7-9, the J call TRBJ1-2; 8 bases map to TRBD1. The CDR3 is 15 amino acids. V lost 3 bases to trimming and J lost 4 bases; unmatched junction nucleotides: 7. Germline CDR1 reads SEHNR; CDR2 reads FQNEAQ (reference sequence). The CDR3 is CASSFSTDRAYGYTF. In DNA, the CDR3 is TGTGCCAGCAGCTTTTCGACGGACAGGGCCTATGGCTACACCTTC.

This clone was seen a single time. The chain carries TRBV5-1 and TRBJ2-2; D is possibly TRBD2 (5 bases). V was clipped by 0 bases and J by 2 bases, with 17 bases between them. Germline V gene data show CDR1 as SGHRS and CDR2 as YFSETQ. CDR3 length equals 18 residues. Here the CDR3 reads CASSLAGEGYFNTGELFF. The CDR3 DNA reads TGCGCCAGCAGCTTGGCGGGTGAGGGTTATTTTAACACCGGGGAGCTGTTTTTT.

DNA for the CDR3: TGTGCCAGCAGCTTAGACTCCGTTAGCAATCAGCCCCAGCATTTT. Translating gives CASSLDSVSNQPQHF. The chain couples TRBV7-9 to TRBJ1-5; D uncertain. CDR3 length: 15 residues. The V and J ends lost 1 base and 0 bases respectively, with 7 bases between them. The germline gives CDR1 SEHNR, CDR2 FQNEAQ (reference sequence). The full variable domain, completed using reference TRBV7-9 and TRBJ1-5, is DTGVSQNPRHKITKRGQNVTFRCDPISEHNRLYWYRQTLGQGPEFLTYFQNEAQLEKSRLLSDRFSAERPKGSFSTLEIQRTEQGDSAMYLCASSLDSVSNQPQHFGDGTRLSIL.

The V and J genes are TRBV10-2 and TRBJ2-6; D not certain. V lost 3 bases to trimming and J lost 1 base, with 13 bases between them. This CDR3 is built from 17 residues. Germline V gene data show CDR1 as WSHSY and CDR2 as SAAADI. This CDR3 reads CASSDSLVESGANVLTF. In nucleotides, the CDR3 is TGCGCCAGCAGTGATTCGCTGGTAGAGTCTGGGGCCAACGTCCTGACTTTC.

The chain employs TRBV2 and TRBJ1-5; possibly TRBD1 for D (6 bases). The CDR3 runs 16 residues. The germline gives CDR1 SNHLY, CDR2 FYNNEI. The germline V and J ends were trimmed by 6 bases and 0 bases, with 15 bases remaining between them. In nucleotides, the CDR3 is TGTGCCAGCAGCTCGGGGGGGGCCTATAGCAATCAGCCCCAGCATTTT. It specifies CASSSGGAYSNQPQHF.